These 12 T cell receptor beta chains originate from one sample sequenced in a study of cytomegalovirus exposure and HLA in healthy donors. The data were produced by immunoSEQ multiplex PCR, yet TCRdb's version contains in-frame clones alone and is incomplete. The table lists over 75,000 clones, approximately 91% of them singletons. Sequencing was carried out using PBMCs. Receptor source: a man aged 30 to 39 in good health and CMV-seronegative.

This clone was counted only a few times. The gene calls are TRBV28 and TRBJ1-1; TRBD1 matches at 8 bases. The CDR3 has 11 amino acids. Germline V gene data show CDR1 as MDHEN and CDR2 as SYDVKM. The V and J ends lost 6 bases and 10 bases, in that order; junction bases with no gene match: 4. The CDR3 region has the DNA TGTGCCAGCAGGGGGACAGGAAGAGCTTTCTTT. It encodes CASRGTGRAFF. The variable domain in full, with the rest retrieved from reference TRBV28 and TRBJ1-1, is DVKVTQSSRYLVKRTGEKVFLECVQDMDHENMFWYRQDPGLGLRLIYFSYDVKMKEKGDIPEGYSVSREKKERFSLILESASTNQTSMYLCASRGTGRAFFGQGTRLTVV.

The V call is TRBV5-1, the J call TRBJ1-5; 10 bases are a match to TRBD1. Trimming cost V 0 bases and J 7 bases; bases outside gene matches: 4. The CDR3 is 15 amino acids. Germline V gene sequence: CDR1 SGHRS, CDR2 YFSETQ. CDR3 coding DNA: TGCGCCAGCAGCTTGGAGACAGGGGGCGGACAGCCCCAGCATTTT. Translated, it gives CASSLETGGGQPQHF.

The rearrangement uses TRBV6-4 and TRBJ2-7; TRBD2 matches at 12 bases. This CDR3 is 15 amino acids long. J was trimmed by 4 bases and V by 0 bases; bases with no gene match: 1. Germline loops: CDR1 MRHNA, CDR2 SNTAGT. Written as DNA, the CDR3 is TGTGCCAGCAGTGACTCGACTAGCGGGAGTTACGAGCAGTACTTC. It specifies CASSDSTSGSYEQYF.

The CDR3 loop reads CSVLSVAGEGYEQYF. The DNA of the CDR3 is TGCAGCGTCTTGTCTGTAGCGGGAGAGGGCTACGAGCAGTACTTC. The V gene is TRBV29-1, the J gene TRBJ2-7; 9 nucleotides agree with TRBD2. V lost 6 bases to trimming and J lost 3 bases; unmatched junction nucleotides: 12. This CDR3 spans 15 amino acids. The germline V gene encodes CDR1 SQVTM and CDR2 ANQGSEA.

The V gene is TRBV10-3, the J gene TRBJ1-1; D remains ambiguous. Germline CDR1 reads ENHRY; CDR2 reads SYGVKD. There are 19 residues in the CDR3. V was trimmed by 0 bases and J by 2 bases, leaving 22 bases between them. The CDR3 here is CAISESMSGSRAENTEAFF. Here the CDR3 DNA reads TGTGCCATCAGTGAGTCGATGTCCGGCAGTCGAGCGGAAAACACTGAAGCTTTCTTT.

In regard to this clone: A read error may account for a junction end that differs from germline. This chain uses TRBV10-3 with TRBJ1-5; 8 nucleotides align to TRBD1. From germline, CDR1 is ENHRY and CDR2 SYGVKD. The CDR3 totals 19 residues. CDR3 DNA: TGTGCCACCAGTCCGGGACGGGACAGGAGAGGGGGGCGCAATCAGCCCCAGCATTTT. As protein: CATSPGRDRRGGRNQPQHF.

The chain links TRBV7-8 to TRBJ1-1; D call uncertain. Germline values: CDR1 SGHVS, CDR2 FQNEAQ. The CDR3 length is 17 residues. Trimming removed 1 base from V and 1 base from J, with 16 bases in between. The CDR3 DNA follows: TGTGCCAGCAGCTTAGTAGGTGGTCGGGGATCGAACACTGAAGCTTTCTTT. Its translation is CASSLVGGRGSNTEAFF.

V usage is TRBV9 and J usage is TRBJ2-3; D might be TRBD1 (5 bases). Germline V gene lookup returns CDR1 SGDLS and CDR2 YYNGEE. V dropped 1 base and J dropped 0 bases, with 9 bases sitting between them. The CDR3 consists of 15 residues. In nucleotides, the CDR3 is TGTGCCAGCAGCGTACAGGGATCTAGCACAGATACGCAGTATTTT. Translation gives CASSVQGSSTDTQYF.

The chain joins TRBV6-1 to TRBJ1-2; tentatively, D is TRBD1 (5 bases). V lost 2 bases to trimming and J lost 5 bases, with 12 bases between them. Germline values: CDR1 MNHNS, CDR2 SASEGT. The CDR3 is 14 amino acids. The CDR3 region is CASSENGGVYGYTF. The CDR3 coding sequence is TGTGCCAGCAGTGAAAATGGAGGGGTGTATGGCTACACCTTC.

The chain uses TRBV6-6 and TRBJ2-1; 9 bases align to TRBD2. The CDR3 covers 13 residues. Germline V lookup: CDR1 MNHNY, CDR2 SVGAGI (reference sequence). Trimming removed 10 bases from V and 8 bases from J; junction bases left unmatched: 9. The CDR3 loop reads CAIYSGREDEQFF. The CDR3 DNA reads TGTGCCATATATAGCGGGAGAGAAGATGAGCAGTTCTTC.

The rearrangement uses TRBV15 and TRBJ1-1, with D tentatively TRBD1 (6 bases). Trimming pared 5 bases from V and 3 bases from J, leaving 7 bases between. The length of the CDR3 is 12 residues. Germline CDR1 reads LNHNV; CDR2 reads YYDKDF (reference sequence). CDR3 in amino acids: CATSEGDTEAFF. As DNA, the CDR3 is TGTGCCACCAGCGAGGGGGACACTGAAGCTTTCTTT.

The chain combines TRBV2 with TRBJ1-5; no definite D call. Trimming stripped 3 bases from V and 0 bases from J, with 9 bases between. Germline values: CDR1 SNHLY, CDR2 FYNNEI. This CDR3 contains 15 residues. Here the CDR3 DNA reads TGTGCCAGCAGTGAGGCCAGGATTAGCAATCAGCCCCAGCATTTT. This encodes CASSEARISNQPQHF.